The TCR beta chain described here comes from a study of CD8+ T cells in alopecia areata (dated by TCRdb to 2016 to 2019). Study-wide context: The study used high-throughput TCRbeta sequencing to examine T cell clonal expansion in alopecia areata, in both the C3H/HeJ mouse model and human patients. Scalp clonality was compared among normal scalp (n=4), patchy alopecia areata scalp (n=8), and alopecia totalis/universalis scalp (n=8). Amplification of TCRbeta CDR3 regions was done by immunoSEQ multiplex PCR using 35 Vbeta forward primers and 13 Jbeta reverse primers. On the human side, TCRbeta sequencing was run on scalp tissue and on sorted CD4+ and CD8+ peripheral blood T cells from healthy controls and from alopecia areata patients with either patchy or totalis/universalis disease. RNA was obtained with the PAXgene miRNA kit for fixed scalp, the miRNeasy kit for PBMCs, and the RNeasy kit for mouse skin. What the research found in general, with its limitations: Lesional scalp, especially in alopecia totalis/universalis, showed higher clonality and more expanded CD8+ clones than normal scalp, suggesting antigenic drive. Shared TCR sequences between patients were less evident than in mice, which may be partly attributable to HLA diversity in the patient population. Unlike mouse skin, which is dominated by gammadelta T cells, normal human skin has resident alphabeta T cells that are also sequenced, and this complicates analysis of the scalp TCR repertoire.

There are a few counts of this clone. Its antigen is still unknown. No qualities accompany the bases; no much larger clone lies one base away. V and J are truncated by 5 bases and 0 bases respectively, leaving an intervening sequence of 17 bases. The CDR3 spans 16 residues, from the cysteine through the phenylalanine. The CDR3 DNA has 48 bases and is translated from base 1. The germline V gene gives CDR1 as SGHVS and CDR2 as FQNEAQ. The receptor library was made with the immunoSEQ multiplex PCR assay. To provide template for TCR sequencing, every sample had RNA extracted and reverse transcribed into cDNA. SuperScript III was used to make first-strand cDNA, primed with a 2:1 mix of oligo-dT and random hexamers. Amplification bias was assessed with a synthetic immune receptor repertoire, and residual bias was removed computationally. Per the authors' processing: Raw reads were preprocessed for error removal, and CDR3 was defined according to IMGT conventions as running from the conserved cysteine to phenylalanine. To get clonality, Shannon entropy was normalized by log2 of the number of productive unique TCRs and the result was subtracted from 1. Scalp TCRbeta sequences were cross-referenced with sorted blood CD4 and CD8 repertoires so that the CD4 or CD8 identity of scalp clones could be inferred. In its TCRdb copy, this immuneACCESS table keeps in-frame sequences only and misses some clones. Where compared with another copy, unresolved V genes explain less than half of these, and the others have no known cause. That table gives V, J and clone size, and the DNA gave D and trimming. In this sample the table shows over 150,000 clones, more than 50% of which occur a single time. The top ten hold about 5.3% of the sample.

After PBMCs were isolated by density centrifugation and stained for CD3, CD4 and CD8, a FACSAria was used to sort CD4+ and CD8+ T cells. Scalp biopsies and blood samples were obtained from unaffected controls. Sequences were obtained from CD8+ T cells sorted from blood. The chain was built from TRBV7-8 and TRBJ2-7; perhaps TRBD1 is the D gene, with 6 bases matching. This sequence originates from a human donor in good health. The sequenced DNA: TGTGCCAGCAGCCCACCCCGGGACATCCCCTCCTACGAGCAGTACTTC. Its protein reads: CASSPPRDIPSYEQYF.